This TCR beta chain appears in the sequencing data of a study of early T cells in non-severe SARS-CoV-2 infection. Attachment of unique molecular identifiers was made to individual cDNA molecules. TCRdb reprocessed the 5' RACE reads with MiXCR, giving one entry per CDR3 protein. The sample has approximately 85,000 distinct CDR3 sequences; 9% to 15% are singletons. CDR1 SGHTA and CDR2 FQGNSA come from the germline V gene. The trim removed 3 bases at V and 2 bases at J, leaving 7 bases unmatched. This CDR3 spans 18 amino acids. This chain links TRBV7-2 with TRBJ2-3; 14 nucleotides agree with TRBD2. The sequence derives from an adult who was a healthcare worker with PCR-confirmed SARS-CoV-2 infection or an uninfected control (not recorded which). Sequencing input: whole blood. CDR3: CASSLGLAGERITDTQYF. The DNA of the CDR3 is TGTGCCAGCAGCTTGGGACTAGCGGGGGAACGAATCACAGATACGCAGTATTTT.